The 26 T cell receptor beta chains below all came from one sample that was sequenced in a study of T cells in Graves' hyperthyroidism and ophthalmopathy. TCR beta CDR3 regions were amplified from RNA. During a first-round RT-PCR of the TCR CDR3, the HTBI primer set was used. One entry per CDR3 protein, called by TCRdb with MiXCR from the multiplex PCR reads. This table holds 200,000 to 250,000 distinct CDR3 sequences, about 16% found once. Specimen: blood. The receptors derive from a man aged 40-50 years with Graves' hyperthyroidism.

This clonotype was detected many times. V and J are TRBV24-1 and TRBJ2-2; the match to TRBD1 covers 10 bases. The CDR3 has 15 residues. J was trimmed by 4 bases and V by 3 bases; bases with no gene match: 1. From germline, CDR1 is KGHDR and CDR2 SFDVKD. The CDR3 loop is CATSDRTGGTGELFF. CDR3 sequence (DNA): TGTGCCACCAGTGATCGGACAGGGGGCACCGGGGAGCTGTTTTTT.

The chain joins TRBV20-1 to TRBJ2-7; TRBD1 matches at 7 bases. The junction had 12 bases not matched to a gene; V was cut back by 2 bases and J by 2 bases. Germline-derived CDR1 and CDR2 are DFQATT and SNEGSKA (reference sequence). The CDR3 is made up of 16 amino acids. CDR3 residues: CSARSRTGEATYEQYF. CDR3 in DNA: TGCAGTGCTAGATCAAGGACAGGTGAAGCTACCTACGAGCAGTACTTC.

This clonotype was recorded many times. The chain carries TRBV7-2 and TRBJ2-3, with 8 bases that match TRBD1. The CDR3 consists of 18 residues. Trimming at V came to 6 bases and at J to 0 bases, leaving 14 bases not matched to a gene. Germline CDR1 is SGHTA and CDR2 is FQGNSA. Here the CDR3 reads CASSTGTGATASTDTQYF. The CDR3 nucleotides are TGTGCCAGCAGTACCGGGACAGGAGCTACTGCGAGCACAGATACGCAGTATTTT.

This clonotype was counted between two and nine times. This chain connects TRBV20-1 to TRBJ1-6; 8 bases agree with TRBD1. The germline V gene has CDR1 DFQATT and CDR2 SNEGSKA (reference sequence). The V segment lost 6 bases and the J segment 8 bases; nucleotides outside the gene matches: 6. There are 13 residues in the CDR3. CDR3 coding DNA: TGCAGTGCAATGGACAGGGAAGATTCACCCCTCCACTTT. Translating it yields CSAMDREDSPLHF.

This clonotype showed up just a few times. The chain links TRBV9 to TRBJ1-1; weak D call: TRBD1 (5 bases). Germline CDR1 is SGDLS and CDR2 is YYNGEE. The CDR3 has 15 amino acids. Trimming pared 0 bases from V and 1 base from J, leaving 10 bases between. The CDR3 nucleotides are TGTGCCAGCAGCGTAGACCACAGGTGGAACACTGAAGCTTTCTTT. The encoded protein is CASSVDHRWNTEAFF. Full variable domain (rest looked up from reference TRBV9 and TRBJ1-1): DSGVTQTPKHLITATGQRVTLRCSPRSGDLSVYWYQQSLDQGLQFLIQYYNGEERAKGNILERFSAQQFPDLHSELNLSSLELGDSALYFCASSVDHRWNTEAFFGQGTRLTVV.

This clonotype was recorded many times. J is TRBJ2-3 and V is TRBV6-2 or TRBV6-3, with 7 bases lining up with TRBD2. The trim removed 6 bases at V and 7 bases at J, leaving 13 bases unmatched. This CDR3 spans 15 amino acids. The germline V gene has CDR1 MNHEY and CDR2 SVGEGT. This CDR3 reads CASSPLAAEGYTQYF. The DNA of the CDR3 is TGTGCCAGCAGCCCGCTAGCGGCCGAGGGGTATACGCAGTATTTT.

There are a few counts of this clonotype. CDR3 coding DNA: TGCAGTGCTAGAGATAGTTGGGGGGGGGAGACCCAGTACTTC. Translated, it gives CSARDSWGGETQYF. The chain has TRBV20-1 and TRBJ2-5; TRBD2 agrees at 7 bases. V was pared by 0 bases and J by 5 bases, with 6 bases of the junction left unmatched. The CDR3 sequence is 14 residues long. From germline, CDR1 is DFQATT and CDR2 SNEGSKA (reference sequence).

This clonotype was seen ten or more times. V and J are TRBV3-1 and TRBJ2-1, with D tentatively TRBD1 or TRBD2 (6 bases each). Germline lookup yields CDR1 LGHDT and CDR2 YNNKEL (reference sequence). The V end lost 1 base, the J end lost 3 bases, and 13 bases lay between the germline ends. The CDR3 runs 16 residues. The CDR3 DNA sequence: TGTGCCAGCAGCCAAGTTCCGGGGGCGGTCTACAATGAGCAGTTCTTC. The encoded protein is CASSQVPGAVYNEQFF.

This clonotype was seen many times. This chain joins TRBV11-2 and TRBJ2-1; 11 nucleotides align to TRBD2. The germline CDR1 and CDR2 sequences are SGHAT and FQNNGV. The CDR3 is made up of 19 amino acids. V shed 3 bases, J shed 1 base, and the junction held 11 bases outside the gene matches. CDR3 sequence: CASSFSGTSGATSYNEQFF. The DNA of the CDR3 is TGTGCCAGCAGCTTTTCGGGGACTAGCGGAGCCACTTCCTACAATGAGCAGTTCTTC.

This clonotype was found many times. The DNA for the CDR3 is TGTGCCAGCCGGACAGGGAGTCCCGGGGAGCTGTTTTTT. Protein: CASRTGSPGELFF. The chain combines TRBV27 with TRBJ2-2, with TRBD1 matching over 8 bases. The CDR3 covers 13 residues. Germline V gives CDR1 MNHEY, CDR2 SMNVEV (reference sequence). J lost 6 bases, V lost 8 bases, and 5 bases had no gene match.

The genes are TRBV7-8 and TRBJ2-7; D gene uncertain. Trimming cost V 1 base and J 7 bases, with 11 bases left between them. Germline V gives CDR1 SGHVS, CDR2 FQNEAQ. CDR3 length: 13 amino acids. CDR3 nucleotide sequence: TGTGCCAGCAGCTTAGTGGCCAGCCTGGAGCAGTACTTC. Encoded protein: CASSLVASLEQYF.

This clonotype was observed many times. The V and J genes are TRBV15 and TRBJ2-7; D is ambiguous. CDR1 LNHNV and CDR2 YYDKDF come from the germline V gene (reference sequence). This CDR3 contains 15 residues. Trimming removed 0 bases at V and 3 bases at J, with 12 bases between. CDR3 sequence (DNA): TGTGCCACCAGCAGAGATAGAGCTGAAGTCTACGAGCAGTACTTC. It specifies CATSRDRAEVYEQYF. The full variable domain, in which reference TRBV15 and TRBJ2-7 provide the parts outside the CDR3, is DAMVIQNPRYQVTQFGKPVTLSCSQTLNHNVMYWYQQKSSQAPKLLFHYYDKDFNNEADTPDNFQSRRPNTSFCFLDIRSPGLGDTAMYLCATSRDRAEVYEQYFGPGTRLTVT.

This clonotype was counted at least ten times. The chain combines TRBV7-3 with TRBJ2-2, with 10 bases fitting TRBD1. CDR1 and CDR2 (germline): SGHTA, FQGTGA. The CDR3 sequence is 20 residues long. J lost 0 bases, V lost 1 base, and 11 bases had no gene match. Written as DNA, the CDR3 is TGTGCCAGCAGCTTAATGGCCGGGACAGGGGTCCTCGCGAACACCGGGGAGCTGTTTTTT. Protein: CASSLMAGTGVLANTGELFF.

This clonotype has a count of ten or more. This chain joins TRBV20-1 and TRBJ1-2; 10 bases line up with TRBD1. CDR3 length equals 14 residues. CDR1 and CDR2 (germline): DFQATT, SNEGSKA (reference sequence). J was trimmed by 8 bases and V by 3 bases; bases with no gene match: 9. The CDR3 protein is CSAREWTGGKGYTF. CDR3 in DNA: TGCAGTGCTAGGGAATGGACAGGGGGGAAGGGCTACACCTTC.

This clonotype occurred many times. The chain employs TRBV20-1 and TRBJ2-3; D possibly corresponds to TRBD2 (6 bases). Per the germline V gene, CDR1 is DFQATT and CDR2 is SNEGSKA (reference sequence). Between the trimmed V and J ends, which lost 2 bases and 2 bases, there was a span of 14 bases. The CDR3 has 15 residues. CDR3 DNA sequence: TGCAGTGCTAGATCGACTAGATACTCCACAGATACGCAGTATTTT. Its protein product is CSARSTRYSTDTQYF.

The chain carries TRBV10-3 and TRBJ2-1; no firm D call. The CDR3 covers 13 residues. Trimming left V 5 bases short and J 0 bases short, with 5 bases between. In germline, CDR1 is ENHRY, CDR2 SYGVKD. The CDR3 reads CAISSTSYNEQFF. The CDR3, as DNA: TGTGCCATCAGTTCTACCTCCTACAATGAGCAGTTCTTC.

This clonotype was counted ten times or more. V gene TRBV12-3 or TRBV12-4 combines with J gene TRBJ1-2; D call uncertain. CDR3 length equals 13 residues. V shed 1 base and J shed 4 bases, with 7 bases lying between them. As DNA, the CDR3 is TGTGCCAGCAGTTTAGGAAGACCCTATGGCTACACCTTC. This sequence encodes CASSLGRPYGYTF.

This clonotype was counted many times. The chain carries TRBV5-6 and TRBJ1-6, with D unresolved. The CDR3 contains 14 residues. Per the germline V gene, CDR1 is SGHDT and CDR2 is YYEEEE. Trimming cost V 7 bases and J 4 bases, with 12 bases left between them. The DNA for the CDR3 is TGTGCCAGCTCACCGGACGGTTATAATTCACCCCTCCACTTT. This gives the protein CASSPDGYNSPLHF.

This clonotype was picked up a small number of times. The gene calls are TRBV5-1 and TRBJ1-1; perhaps TRBD1 as D (6 bases). The CDR3 totals 14 residues. Per germline, CDR1 SGHRS and CDR2 YFSETQ. V was cut by 4 bases and J by 4 bases, with 14 bases left in between. The CDR3 DNA is TGCGCCAGCAGCACGGGACACCCGGGCACTGAAGCTTTCTTT. Its protein product is CASSTGHPGTEAFF.

The V call is TRBV11-3, the J call TRBJ2-5; 7 nucleotides match TRBD1. CDR1 SGHNT and CDR2 YENEEA come from the germline V gene. V trimming: 6 bases; J trimming: 3 bases; junction bases outside the gene matches: 7. The CDR3 has 14 amino acids. DNA of the CDR3: TGTGCCAGCAGTCAGGACAGGAATAAAGAGACCCAGTACTTC. It translates to CASSQDRNKETQYF.

This clonotype was found many times. The rearrangement joins TRBV5-1 to TRBJ2-7; weak D call: TRBD1 (6 bases). The CDR3 loop spans 15 amino acids. Germline CDR1 reads SGHRS; CDR2 reads YFSETQ. Trimming cost V 0 bases and J 3 bases, with 13 bases left between them. The CDR3 coding sequence is TGCGCCAGCAGCTTGGGGCAGGGGATCTTCTACGAGCAGTACTTC. This sequence encodes CASSLGQGIFYEQYF.

This clonotype has ten or more counts. The V and J genes are TRBV28 and TRBJ2-5; 9 positions agree with TRBD1. The CDR3 extends over 17 amino acids. J lost 1 base, V lost 5 bases, and 11 bases had no gene match. Germline V lookup: CDR1 MDHEN, CDR2 SYDVKM. CDR3 residues: CASSRTRDREIQETQYF. The CDR3 bases are TGTGCCAGCAGTAGAACCCGGGACAGGGAGATCCAAGAGACCCAGTACTTC.

The genes are TRBV4-1 and TRBJ1-1, with D maybe TRBD1 (6 bases). This CDR3 region has 14 residues. Deletions cut 4 bases from V and 1 base from J, with 10 bases between. In germline, CDR1 is MGHRA, CDR2 YSYEKL. Here the CDR3 DNA reads TGCGCCAGCAGCCGCGGACAGACGAACACTGAAGCTTTCTTT. Amino acid sequence: CASSRGQTNTEAFF.

This clonotype was detected many times. The chain couples TRBV12-3 or TRBV12-4 to TRBJ1-5; 7 positions match TRBD1. V trimming: 6 bases; J trimming: 6 bases; junction bases outside the gene matches: 5. The CDR3 extends over 13 amino acids. The CDR3 sequence is CASRKGAGQPQHF. DNA of the CDR3: TGTGCCAGCAGAAAGGGGGCAGGTCAGCCCCAGCATTTT.

This clonotype appeared many times. The rearrangement joins TRBV18 to TRBJ2-3; possible D gene TRBD2, 5 bases. The V and J ends lost 4 bases and 6 bases respectively, with 5 bases between them. Germline CDR1 and CDR2: KGHSH and LQKENI. The CDR3 consists of 11 residues. CDR3 loop: CASSRGDTQYF. DNA of the CDR3: TGTGCCAGCTCACGAGGGGATACGCAGTATTTT. The variable domain in full, completed from reference TRBV18 and TRBJ2-3, reads NAGVMQNPRHLVRRRGQEARLRCSPMKGHSHVYWYRQLPEEGLKFMVYLQKENIIDESGMPKERFSAEFPKEGPSILRIQQVVRGDSAAYFCASSRGDTQYFGPGTRLTVL.

Many counts were recorded for this clonotype. The chain has TRBV4-3 and TRBJ2-7; D is perhaps TRBD1 (6 bases). Germline V CDR1 and CDR2: LGHNA, YSLEER. V dropped 0 bases and J dropped 9 bases, with 12 bases sitting between them. This CDR3 has 13 residues. CDR3: CASSQETGVLQYF. CDR3 nucleotides: TGCGCCAGCAGCCAAGAGACAGGAGTTCTGCAGTACTTC.